This is a list of T cell receptor beta chains from one sample in a study of cytotoxic CD8 clonotypes in ibrutinib-treated CLL. Method: immunoSEQ multiplex PCR; TCRdb's copy keeps in-frame clones and lacks some. This table holds around 150,000 clones, approximately 80% found once. The material was PBMCs, obtained after 36 months of ibrutinib treatment. The receptor source for this set is a human donor with chronic lymphocytic leukemia. Both conserved end residues are part of each CDR3. D genes are given only for firm matches. Size is stated for part of the rows, as once, few or many counts, or as a class when the clone is expanded.

>TRBD1|TRBV27|TRBJ1-1|.
CASSEQGRTEAFF
TGTGCCAGCAGTGAACAGGGGAGAACTGAAGCTTTCTTT
>.|TRBV7-6|TRBJ2-7|.
CASSPKGRAYEQYF
TGTGCCAGCAGCCCCAAGGGCAGGGCCTACGAGCAGTACTTC
>TRBD2|TRBV28|TRBJ2-7|.
CASERTSSYEQYF
TGTGCCAGCGAGAGGACTAGCAGCTACGAGCAGTACTTC
>.|TRBV10-3|TRBJ2-7|.
CAISQVRYEQYF
TGTGCCATCAGCCAAGTCCGGTACGAGCAGTACTTC
>.|TRBV18|TRBJ1-2|once
CASSPSPQGIHYGYTF
TGTGCCAGCTCTCCTTCCCCTCAGGGGATACACTATGGCTACACCTTC
>TRBD1|TRBV27|TRBJ2-2|.
CASKWTGSSGELFF
TGTGCCAGCAAATGGACAGGGTCGAGCGGGGAGCTGTTTTTT
>.|TRBV5-1|TRBJ2-3|.
CASSPGRIPAGPTDTQYF
TGCGCCAGCAGCCCGGGCCGGATTCCTGCGGGCCCCACAGATACGCAGTATTTT
>.|TRBV5-6|TRBJ2-7|.
CASSPRMEIYEQYF
TGTGCCAGCAGCCCACGGATGGAGATCTACGAGCAGTACTTC
>.|TRBV18|TRBJ2-2|.
CASSPPGRGGTGELFF
TGTGCCAGCTCACCACCGGGAAGGGGCGGAACCGGGGAGCTGTTTTTT
>.|TRBV5-1|TRBJ1-2|.
CASSRQEGYTF
TGCGCCAGCAGCCGGCAAGAGGGCTACACCTTC
>.|TRBV30|TRBJ1-4|.
CAWSWGLDEKLFF
TGTGCCTGGAGCTGGGGGCTTGATGAAAAACTGTTTTTT
>.|TRBV7-2|TRBJ2-3|.
CASSLGLATDTQYF
TGTGCCAGCAGCTTAGGGCTAGCCACAGATACGCAGTATTTT
>.|TRBV9|TRBJ2-2|.
CASSVAVAIVGELFF
TGTGCCAGCAGCGTAGCGGTAGCGATCGTCGGGGAGCTGTTTTTT
>.|TRBV5-1|TRBJ1-5|medium-sized
CASSSDGKGPQHF
TGCGCCAGCAGCTCAGACGGGAAGGGGCCCCAGCATTTT
>.|TRBV28|TRBJ1-1|once
CASSPPGFVREAFF
TGTGCCAGCAGCCCTCCCGGGTTTGTCAGAGAAGCTTTCTTT
>TRBD1|TRBV30|TRBJ1-5|few
CAWSKGQGSGPQHF
TGTGCCTGGAGTAAAGGACAGGGCTCAGGGCCCCAGCATTTT
>.|TRBV4-1|TRBJ2-1|.
CASSQGPDNEQFF
TGCGCCAGCAGCCAAGGTCCTGACAATGAGCAGTTCTTC
>TRBD1|TRBV5-3|TRBJ1-4|.
CARSQRTGGPMSATNEKLFF
TGTGCCAGAAGCCAAAGGACAGGGGGCCCGATGTCTGCAACTAATGAAAAACTGTTTTTT
>.|TRBV7-9|TRBJ2-5|.
CASSSISGDQETQYF
TGTGCCAGCAGTTCCATCTCAGGTGATCAAGAGACCCAGTACTTC
>TRBD1|TRBV19|TRBJ1-2|.
CASSRGQGNYGYTF
TGTGCCAGTAGTCGGGGACAGGGCAACTATGGCTACACCTTC
>.|TRBV5-1|TRBJ1-1|.
CASSLAGQNTEAFF
TGCGCCAGCAGCTTGGCAGGACAGAACACTGAAGCTTTCTTT
>.|TRBV5-1|TRBJ2-2|.
CASSFTTGELFF
TGCGCCAGCAGCTTTACTACCGGGGAGCTGTTTTTT
>.|TRBV6-5|TRBJ2-5|.
CASNPTGEETQYF
TGTGCCAGCAATCCGACAGGAGAAGAGACCCAGTACTTC
>TRBD1|TRBV6-1|TRBJ2-7|.
CASSARDRGSYEQYF
TGTGCCAGCAGTGCCAGGGACAGGGGGAGCTACGAGCAGTACTTC
>TRBD2|TRBV5-6|TRBJ2-2|.
CASSLIASGANTGELFF
TGTGCCAGCAGCTTGATCGCTAGCGGGGCGAACACCGGGGAGCTGTTTTTT
>.|TRBV6-5|TRBJ2-1|.
CASSYAMTRDEQFF
TGTGCCAGCAGTTACGCCATGACTAGGGATGAGCAGTTCTTC
>TRBD1|TRBV12-5|TRBJ2-3|.
CASGFGTGKDTQYF
TGTGCTAGTGGTTTCGGGACAGGGAAAGATACGCAGTATTTT
>TRBD1|TRBV7-8|TRBJ1-2|.
CASSLTGDYGYTF
TGTGCCAGCAGCTTAACAGGGGACTATGGCTACACCTTC
>.|TRBV6-1|TRBJ1-5|.
CASSEHLEQPQHF
TGTGCCAGCAGTGAACACCTAGAACAGCCCCAGCATTTT
>.|TRBV6-4|TRBJ2-6|few
CASSPYGSGANVLTF
TGTGCCAGCAGTCCATACGGCTCTGGGGCCAACGTCCTGACTTTC
>.|TRBV2|TRBJ2-2|.
CASSPQGIGELFF
TGTGCCAGCAGCCCCCAGGGGATCGGGGAGCTGTTTTTT
>.|TRBV27|TRBJ1-5|.
CASRAYSNQPQHF
TGTGCCAGCAGGGCCTATAGCAATCAGCCCCAGCATTTT